The 30 T cell receptor beta chains in this list originate from one sample, sequenced in a study of blood T cell repertoires in COVID-19. Clones were read by immunoSEQ multiplex PCR, and TCRdb kept only the in-frame ones, dropping some. The sample shows 87,000 or so clones, approximately 89% of them seen only once. Sequenced: peripheral blood. The receptors were gathered from a man aged 80 or over with acute or convalescent COVID-19.

The V and J genes are TRBV29-1 and TRBJ1-2; 8 bases line up with TRBD1. With 4 bases clipped from V and 2 bases from J, the junction kept 6 bases outside the gene matches. Looked up from germline, CDR1 is SQVTM and CDR2 is ANQGSEA. CDR3 length equals 14 residues. CDR3 in DNA: TGCAGCGTTGCCCCTAGACAGGGGAACTATGGCTACACCTTC. Protein product: CSVAPRQGNYGYTF. The full variable domain, completed using reference TRBV29-1 and TRBJ1-2, is SAVISQKPSRDICQRGTSLTIQCQVDSQVTMMFWYRQQPGQSLTLIATANQGSEATYESGFVIDKFPISRPNLTFSTLTVSNMSPEDSSIYLCSVAPRQGNYGYTFGSGTRLTVV.

The chain carries TRBV5-6 and TRBJ1-6; perhaps TRBD1 as D (6 bases). V shed 0 bases and J shed 10 bases, with 20 bases lying between them. CDR3 size: 17 residues. CDR1 SGHDT and CDR2 YYEEEE come from the germline V gene. CDR3 loop: CASSLVQAAEDRSPLHF. The CDR3 region has the DNA TGTGCCAGCAGCTTGGTTCAGGCGGCGGAGGACAGATCACCCCTCCACTTT.

The V gene is TRBV3-1 (or the pseudogene TRBV3-2), the J gene TRBJ2-7, with D hard to call. The CDR3 has 15 amino acids. Germline V lookup: CDR1 LGHDT, CDR2 YNNKEL (reference sequence). V was cut by 2 bases and J by 2 bases, with 13 bases left in between. This CDR3 is CASSQSPERTYEQYF. As DNA, the CDR3 is TGTGCCAGCAGCCAATCGCCAGAGCGTACCTACGAGCAGTACTTC.

This chain joins TRBV12-3 or TRBV12-4 and TRBJ2-7, with D unclear. This CDR3 spans 11 amino acids. V was cut by 4 bases and J by 4 bases, with 5 bases left in between. Written as DNA, the CDR3 is TGTGCCAGCAGTTCTTCTTACGAGCAGTACTTC. Protein sequence: CASSSSYEQYF.

V is TRBV2 and J is TRBJ1-4; TRBD1 is a possible D gene (5 bases). There are 13 residues in the CDR3. Germline CDR1 reads SNHLY; CDR2 reads FYNNEI. Trimming stripped 2 bases from V and 14 bases from J, with 15 bases between. The CDR3 nucleotides read TGTGCCAGCAGTGAACGGGGGGGATCTCCGCTGTTTTTT. Amino acids: CASSERGGSPLFF.

The V gene is TRBV2, the J gene TRBJ2-2, with 7 bases that match TRBD1. This CDR3 has 15 residues. Germline V CDR1 and CDR2: SNHLY, FYNNEI. V shed 7 bases, J shed 5 bases, and the junction held 10 bases outside the gene matches. This CDR3 reads CASTGEGGRTGELFF. The CDR3 bases are TGTGCCAGCACAGGAGAAGGGGGCCGGACCGGGGAGCTGTTTTTT.

Note on this clone: Mismatch with germline at one junction end may stem from a read error. This sequence joins TRBV6-1 and TRBJ2-1, with TRBD2 as a possible D gene (6 bases). CDR1 and CDR2 from the germline V gene are MNHNS and SASEGT. The length of the CDR3 is 16 residues. The CDR3 nucleotides are TGTGCCAGCAGAGAAGGTCTAGCGCCCTCCTACAATGAGCAGTTCTTC. Its translation: CASREGLAPSYNEQFF.

The chain carries TRBV18 and TRBJ2-5; 7 bases line up with TRBD1. The V and J ends lost 9 bases and 5 bases, in that order; junction bases with no gene match: 12. This CDR3 has 14 residues. Germline loops: CDR1 KGHSH, CDR2 LQKENI. The CDR3 DNA reads TGTGCCAGTTCCCCCGACAGGGTGGGGGAGACCCAGTACTTC. Amino acids: CASSPDRVGETQYF.

The V gene is TRBV3-1 (or the pseudogene TRBV3-2), the J gene TRBJ2-7, with D possibly being TRBD1 (6 bases). The CDR3 consists of 15 residues. V lost 6 bases to trimming and J lost 1 base, with 16 bases between them. CDR1 and CDR2 (germline): LGHDT, YNNKEL (reference sequence). The DNA for the CDR3 is TGTGCCAGCAGTCCCTCTGGGGGCCCATCCTACGAGCAGTACTTC. Encoded protein: CASSPSGGPSYEQYF.

The CDR3 spells CASSYGQGRSNEKLFF. In DNA form, the CDR3 reads TGCGCCAGCAGCTACGGACAGGGTCGAAGTAATGAAAAACTGTTTTTT. The rearrangement joins TRBV5-1 to TRBJ1-4; TRBD1 agrees at 8 bases. Germline V gene lookup returns CDR1 SGHRS and CDR2 YFSETQ. V was clipped by 3 bases and J by 4 bases; unmatched bases: 8. The CDR3 spans 16 residues.

The rearrangement uses TRBV3-1 (or the pseudogene TRBV3-2) and TRBJ1-2; no clear D. With 4 bases removed from V and 4 bases from J, the gap between germline ends came to 13 bases. The germline V gene encodes CDR1 LGHDT and CDR2 YNNKEL (reference sequence). CDR3 length: 14 residues. The CDR3 spells CASSPRRLAYGYTF. The CDR3 DNA follows: TGTGCCAGCAGCCCCCGACGACTCGCCTATGGCTACACCTTC.

This chain uses TRBV9 with TRBJ2-2; a weak D match, TRBD2 (6 bases). Germline lookup yields CDR1 SGDLS and CDR2 YYNGEE. Deletions cut 3 bases from V and 5 bases from J, with 8 bases between. The CDR3 spans 13 residues. The CDR3 nucleotides are TGTGCCAGCAGCGGTGGGGGGACCGGGGAGCTGTTTTTT. Its translation is CASSGGGTGELFF.

The chain couples TRBV18 to TRBJ2-1, with 8 positions matching TRBD1. Germline assignment: CDR1 KGHSH and CDR2 LQKENI. The trim removed 6 bases at V and 4 bases at J, leaving 8 bases unmatched. This CDR3 is 15 amino acids long. The CDR3 DNA follows: TGTGCCAGCTCCCCCGGGACAGGAGAATACAATGAGCAGTTCTTC. Its protein is CASSPGTGEYNEQFF.

The J gene is TRBJ2-7, the V gene TRBV6-2 or TRBV6-3; 9 bases fit TRBD2. The CDR3 has 16 amino acids. Germline V lookup: CDR1 MNHEY, CDR2 SVGEGT. The V segment lost 1 base and the J segment 0 bases; nucleotides outside the gene matches: 4. This CDR3 reads CASSYFGLAYSYEQYF. DNA of the CDR3: TGTGCCAGCAGTTACTTTGGACTAGCGTACTCCTACGAGCAGTACTTC.

This clone was seen a single time. The rearrangement joins TRBV7-9 to TRBJ1-3, with 7 bases fitting TRBD1. V gave up 11 bases and J gave up 0 bases; unmatched junction bases: 7. This CDR3 comprises 14 residues. CDR1 is SEHNR, CDR2 FQNEAQ, per germline (reference sequence). The CDR3 DNA sequence: TGTGCCGAGGGGGCATCTGGCTCTGGAAACACCATATATTTT. Its protein product is CAEGASGSGNTIYF.

This clone was counted a single time. The chain couples TRBV7-9 to TRBJ2-7, with D hard to call. Germline-derived CDR1 and CDR2 are SEHNR and FQNEAQ (reference sequence). This CDR3 comprises 13 residues. V was clipped by 5 bases and J by 2 bases, with 10 bases between them. This chain's CDR3 is CASSPGPPYEQYF. As DNA, the CDR3 is TGTGCCAGCAGCCCAGGTCCCCCCTACGAGCAGTACTTC. Using reference TRBV7-9 and TRBJ2-7 for the parts outside the CDR3, the full variable domain is DTGVSQNPRHKITKRGQNVTFRCDPISEHNRLYWYRQTLGQGPEFLTYFQNEAQLEKSRLLSDRFSAERPKGSFSTLEIQRTEQGDSAMYLCASSPGPPYEQYFGPGTRLTVT.

There are a few counts of this clone. The rearrangement joins TRBV7-6 to TRBJ2-7; a weak D match, TRBD1 (5 bases). The CDR3 runs 14 residues. The ends were cut back, 5 bases at V and 5 bases at J, with 16 bases in the middle. The V gene's germline CDR1 is SGHVS and CDR2 FNYEAQ. CDR3 in DNA: TGTGCCAGCAGCCAAGTCAGGGCTGCGGACGAGCAGTACTTC. Translation: CASSQVRAADEQYF.

V and J are TRBV11-2 and TRBJ1-5; D possibly corresponds to TRBD1 (6 bases). Germline-derived CDR1 and CDR2 are SGHAT and FQNNGV. V was cut by 5 bases and J by 3 bases, with 11 bases left in between. This CDR3 has 14 residues. CDR3 loop: CASSQGPYNQPQHF. CDR3 in DNA: TGTGCCAGCAGCCAGGGGCCTTACAATCAGCCCCAGCATTTT.

The rearrangement links TRBV19 to TRBJ2-7; tentative D call: TRBD2 (6 bases). Trimming cost V 5 bases and J 2 bases, with 13 bases left between them. Germline values: CDR1 LNHDA, CDR2 SQIVND (reference sequence). The CDR3 runs 14 residues. The CDR3 DNA is TGTGCCAGTAGTGCGGGGTCTCCCACCTACGAGCAGTACTTC. Translating gives CASSAGSPTYEQYF.

The rearrangement uses TRBV20-1 and TRBJ1-5; 11 nucleotides align to TRBD1. Germline CDR1 DFQATT, CDR2 SNEGSKA (reference sequence). The CDR3 runs 15 residues. V lost 6 bases, J lost 4 bases, and 8 bases stayed unmatched. CDR3 bases: TGCAGTGCCAGTTCCGGGACAGGGGGAAATCAGCCCCAGCATTTT. This sequence encodes CSASSGTGGNQPQHF.

The chain employs TRBV19 and TRBJ1-2; TRBD1 matches 12 bases. The CDR3 loop spans 16 amino acids. The V segment lost 4 bases and the J segment 7 bases; nucleotides outside the gene matches: 10. Germline CDR1 is LNHDA and CDR2 is SQIVND (reference sequence). Here the CDR3 reads CASSTPGTGGDGGYTF. For the CDR3, the DNA is TGTGCCAGTAGTACCCCCGGGACAGGGGGCGATGGTGGCTACACCTTC.

The chain recombines TRBV5-1 with TRBJ1-6; possible D gene TRBD1, 5 bases. In germline, CDR1 is SGHRS, CDR2 YFSETQ. This CDR3 contains 15 residues. Trimming removed 0 bases from V and 7 bases from J, with 11 bases in between. DNA for the CDR3: TGCGCCAGCAGCTTGGGGGCAGGGTACAATTCACCCCTCCACTTT. It specifies CASSLGAGYNSPLHF.

This chain links TRBV5-6 with TRBJ1-2; 7 bases match TRBD1. Germline trimming cut 3 bases from V and 3 bases from J; bases unmatched to any gene: 8. This CDR3 has 15 amino acids. The germline V gene has CDR1 SGHDT and CDR2 YYEEEE. The CDR3 protein is CASSWTGGTDYGYTF. CDR3 nucleotide sequence: TGTGCCAGCAGCTGGACCGGAGGGACAGACTATGGCTACACCTTC.

This clone was observed a single time. The V and J genes are TRBV11-2 and TRBJ2-7, with D tentatively TRBD1 (5 bases). Germline V gives CDR1 SGHAT, CDR2 FQNNGV. CDR3 size: 13 residues. V was pared by 5 bases and J by 4 bases, with 12 bases between. The CDR3 DNA sequence: TGTGCCAGCAGCAGAAGCAGGGATTACGAGCAGTACTTC. This encodes CASSRSRDYEQYF.

The rearrangement joins TRBV24-1 to TRBJ1-1; 8 bases are shared with TRBD1. The CDR3 has 13 residues. V was pared by 5 bases and J by 8 bases, with 6 bases of the junction left unmatched. The germline CDR1 and CDR2 sequences are KGHDR and SFDVKD. CDR3 coding DNA: TGTGCCACCAGTGTCAAGACAGGGGAAGAAGCTTTCTTT. It translates to CATSVKTGEEAFF.

The V and J genes are TRBV12-3 or TRBV12-4 and TRBJ1-4; 11 bases line up with TRBD1. CDR3 length equals 13 residues. The ends lost 8 bases at V and 7 bases at J; junction bases unmatched: 3. The DNA of the CDR3 is TGTGCCAGCGGGGACAGGGGGGGTGAAAAACTGTTTTTT. Protein product: CASGDRGGEKLFF.

The chain recombines TRBV18 with TRBJ1-1, with TRBD1 matching 7 bases. The CDR3 is made up of 15 amino acids. CDR1 is KGHSH, CDR2 LQKENI, per germline. The V segment lost 3 bases and the J segment 3 bases; nucleotides outside the gene matches: 7. The CDR3 nucleotides read TGTGCCAGCTCACCCGGCACAGGGGCGGACACTGAAGCTTTCTTT. This gives the protein CASSPGTGADTEAFF. The full variable domain, completed using reference TRBV18 and TRBJ1-1, is NAGVMQNPRHLVRRRGQEARLRCSPMKGHSHVYWYRQLPEEGLKFMVYLQKENIIDESGMPKERFSAEFPKEGPSILRIQQVVRGDSAAYFCASSPGTGADTEAFFGQGTRLTVV.

The gene calls are TRBV19 and TRBJ2-3; 12 positions agree with TRBD2. CDR3 length: 16 residues. The V and J ends lost 4 bases and 1 base, in that order; junction bases with no gene match: 3. Germline CDR1 reads LNHDA; CDR2 reads SQIVND (reference sequence). Here the CDR3 reads CASSTRTSGGTDTQYF. CDR3 in DNA: TGTGCCAGTAGTACAAGGACTAGCGGGGGCACAGATACGCAGTATTTT.

The rearrangement joins TRBV3-1 (or the pseudogene TRBV3-2) to TRBJ2-7, with 8 positions matching TRBD2. The V gene's germline CDR1 is LGHDT and CDR2 YNNKEL (reference sequence). The CDR3 extends over 16 amino acids. Trimming took 1 base from V and 3 from J; bases not matched to a gene: 8. The CDR3 nucleotides are TGTGCCAGCAGCCAAGTGGGAACTAGCGGCTTCTACGAGCAGTACTTC. This encodes CASSQVGTSGFYEQYF.

The chain is built from TRBV2 and TRBJ2-3, with a weak D call TRBD2 (6 bases). Germline V gene data show CDR1 as SNHLY and CDR2 as FYNNEI. The CDR3 length is 15 residues. Between the trimmed V and J ends, which lost 2 bases and 8 bases, there was a span of 17 bases. The CDR3 bases are TGTGCCAGCAGTGAAACAGGTTCGGCAGCGGGTACGCAGTATTTT. Amino acid sequence: CASSETGSAAGTQYF.